These 15 T cell receptor beta chains were all obtained from the same sample, sequenced in a study of tumor-infiltrating lymphocytes in primary liver carcinoma. With 500 ng total RNA as template and a constant-region primer, TCR beta cDNA was made. Libraries of TCR beta came from three nested multiplex PCR rounds with slightly modified ARM-PCR. A C-beta reverse primer was combined with TRBV1-TRBV30 forward primers in the first two PCR rounds, and each round had 10 cycles. TCRdb re-called the multiplex PCR reads with MiXCR, one entry per CDR3 protein. The sample includes over 100,000 distinct CDR3 sequences, under 70% of them seen just once. Co-extracted RNA and DNA came from roughly 20-30 mg of unsorted bulk tissue. Specimen: tumor-adjacent normal liver tissue. These receptors came from an older woman with primary liver carcinoma and hepatitis B virus infection.

With regard to this clonotype: A much bigger clone sits one base away, suggesting this may be a read error. A read error is likely, as this CDR3 ends without the conserved phenylalanine or tryptophan. This chain joins TRBV10-3 and TRBJ1-5; D may be TRBD1 (5 bases). Germline CDR1 reads ENHRY; CDR2 reads SYGVKD. Trimming stripped 11 bases from V and 4 bases from J, with 12 bases between. The CDR3 is 12 residues long. CDR3 protein: CAHRDENQPQHL. DNA of the CDR3: TGTGCCCACCGGGACGAAAATCAGCCCCAGCATCTT.

About this clonotype: One end of the junction fails to match germline, which may point to a read error. The V call is TRBV11-2, the J call TRBJ2-1; D is possibly TRBD2 (5 bases). Germline CDR1 is SGHAT and CDR2 is FQNNGV. The CDR3 runs to 16 residues. The CDR3 reads CASNRLNSEVANEQFF. The CDR3 nucleotides read TGTGCCAGCAACCGACTAAACTCCGAGGTTGCCAATGAGCAATTCTTC.

In the case of this clonotype: A much larger clone differs from this one at a single base, so this may be a read error. It is likely a read error, because the conserved phenylalanine at the end of the CDR3 is missing. The chain links TRBV28 to TRBJ1-1, with D hard to call. Trimming took 10 bases from V and 0 from J, leaving 15 bases between them. The V gene's germline CDR1 is MDHEN and CDR2 SYDVKM. CDR3 length: 14 residues. The CDR3 DNA sequence: TGTGCCACCCCGGCCAAAACTTTGAACACTGAAGCTTTCCTT. As protein: CATPAKTLNTEAFL.

In regard to this clonotype: A much larger clone lies one base from this, so it may be a read error. The chain recombines TRBV28 with TRBJ2-7; D gene ambiguous. V lost 5 bases to trimming and J lost 3 bases, with 14 bases between them. The CDR3 is 14 amino acids. Germline V lookup: CDR1 MDHEN, CDR2 SYDVKM. This CDR3 is CASSDFSRSYEQYF. CDR3 sequence (DNA): TGTGCCAGCAGTGATTTTAGTCGAAGCTACGAGCAGTACTTC.

Remarks on this clonotype: Sequence at one end of the junction differs from germline and may be a read error. The gene calls are TRBV5-1 and TRBJ2-1, with D tentatively TRBD2 (5 bases). Germline V CDR1 and CDR2: SGHRS, YFSETQ. The CDR3 length is 15 residues. The CDR3 spells CASRLVLGDGNELFF. The CDR3 DNA is TGCGCCAGCAGGTTGGTCTTGGGAGATGGCAATGAGCTGTTCTTC.

Comment on this clonotype: Its ends do not fully match the called genes, so a read error is possible. V usage is TRBV6-6 and J usage is TRBJ2-2; maybe TRBD2 (5 bases). This CDR3 contains 14 residues. CDR1 MNHNY and CDR2 SVGAGI come from the germline V gene (reference sequence). CDR3 region: CASSYYRGSGVLFF. For the CDR3, the DNA is TGTGCCAGCAGTTACTACCGAGGGTCCGGGGTGCTGTTTTTT.

A remark on this clonotype: A read error is possible here, since a much larger clone lies one base away. This sequence joins TRBV12-3 or TRBV12-4 and TRBJ1-2; D might be TRBD1 (6 bases). This CDR3 contains 13 residues. The CDR3 DNA is TGTGCCGGCAGCCCTCAAGGGGGGAGGGGCTACACCTTC. Translated, it gives CAGSPQGGRGYTF.

With respect to this clonotype: At one end the junction does not follow the germline gene, possibly because of a read error. The chain links TRBV11-2 to TRBJ2-1; unclear D gene. The germline gives CDR1 SGHAT, CDR2 FQNNGV. The CDR3 is 13 residues long. The CDR3 loop is CAISSPLEDGQFF. Here the CDR3 DNA reads TGTGCCATCAGCTCACCCTTAGAGGATGGGCAGTTCTTC. Complete variable domain (other parts from reference TRBV11-2 and TRBJ2-1): EAGVAQSPRYKIIEKRQSVAFWCNPISGHATLYWYQQILGQGPKLLIQFQNNGVVDDSQLPKDRFSAERLKGVDSTLKIQPAKLEDSAVYLCAISSPLEDGQFFGPGTRLTVL.

About this clonotype itself: This sequence may be a read error, since a much larger clone differs from it by one base. The V call is TRBV5-1, the J call TRBJ1-2, with no clear D. Germline V gives CDR1 SGHRS, CDR2 YFSETQ. This CDR3 is built from 15 residues. The ends were cut back, 0 bases at V and 5 bases at J, with 14 bases in the middle. Written as DNA, the CDR3 is TGCGCCAGCAGCTTGGTCTGTGGGCAGGAGTATGGCTACACCTTC. It is translated as CASSLVCGQEYGYTF.

The table lists this clonotype with a count of one. One junction end does not reproduce the germline sequence, and a read error may be involved. This rearrangement joins TRBV6-5 to TRBJ2-7, with D perhaps matching TRBD1 (5 bases). The CDR3 contains 14 residues. Per the germline V gene, CDR1 is MNHEY and CDR2 is SVGAGI. The CDR3 protein is CTSQDSLGPNEQYF. The CDR3 DNA sequence: TGTACCAGTCAAGATTCCTTGGGGCCCAACGAGCAGTACTTC.

For this clonotype: Possible read error: a much larger clone is one base away. The chain employs TRBV6-4 and TRBJ2-3; 7 bases are a match to TRBD2. Germline-derived CDR1 and CDR2 are MRHNA and SNTAGT. The CDR3 sequence is 15 residues long. The CDR3 DNA reads TGTGCCAGCAGTAACTCGGGCGGGAGTTCAGATACGCAGTATTTT. Its protein product is CASSNSGGSSDTQYF.

Concerning this clonotype itself: At one of its ends the junction is not consistent with the germline gene, which may arise from a read error. The chain recombines TRBV6-5 with TRBJ1-1; 9 nucleotides agree with TRBD1. This CDR3 has 14 amino acids. CDR1 is MNHEY and CDR2 is SVGAGI in the germline V gene. CDR3 bases: TGTACCAGCAGTTACGGACAGGGGCGCACTGAAGCTTTATTT. Amino acid sequence: CTSSYGQGRTEALF.

In the case of this clonotype: This is likely a read error, given that the CDR3 carries no conserved phenylalanine or tryptophan at its end. The gene calls are TRBV29-1 and TRBJ1-1, with a possible D match to TRBD1 (6 bases). Germline V CDR1 and CDR2: SQVTM, ANQGSEA. The CDR3 has 15 residues. CDR3: CSVGRQDPSYTEAFL. Written as DNA, the CDR3 is TGCAGCGTGGGTAGACAGGACCCTTCGTACACTGAGGCTTTCCTT.

This chain joins TRBV14 and TRBJ1-2, with D possibly TRBD1 on 5 matching bases. The CDR3 loop spans 15 amino acids. The germline gives CDR1 SGHDN, CDR2 FVKESK. V lost 7 bases, J lost 10 bases, and 25 bases lay in between. The CDR3 loop is CASNLPGTLTHDYTF. As DNA, the CDR3 is TGTGCCAGCAACCTTCCCGGGACGCTGACCCATGACTACACCTTC.

This clonotype was observed at least ten times. The gene calls are TRBV5-6 and TRBJ1-3; D call uncertain. The CDR3 length is 16 residues. CDR1 and CDR2 (germline): SGHDT, YYEEEE. V was shortened by 2 bases and J by 8 bases, with 20 bases between the two germline ends. The CDR3 here is CASSFTHLRGADTIYF. CDR3 nucleotide sequence: TGTGCCAGCAGCTTCACCCACCTCCGGGGTGCGGACACCATATATTTT.